Below are 5 T cell receptor beta chains sequenced from a single sample in a study of cytomegalovirus exposure and HLA in healthy donors. TCRdb's copy holds only in-frame clones and misses some; the assay was immunoSEQ multiplex PCR. The sample has about 150,000 clones, 70% to 90% seen once. Sequenced material: PBMCs. All receptors derive from a man younger than 35 in good health and CMV-seropositive.

The chain links TRBV9 to TRBJ2-5; 7 bases are a match to TRBD2. The germline CDR1 and CDR2 sequences are SGDLS and YYNGEE. The CDR3 spans 15 residues. Trimming cost V 0 bases and J 4 bases; bases outside gene matches: 6. The CDR3 region is CASSVGRGKLETQYF. CDR3 DNA sequence: TGTGCCAGCAGCGTAGGGCGGGGGAAGCTAGAGACCCAGTACTTC. The full variable domain, its missing parts supplied by reference TRBV9 and TRBJ2-5, is DSGVTQTPKHLITATGQRVTLRCSPRSGDLSVYWYQQSLDQGLQFLIQYYNGEERAKGNILERFSAQQFPDLHSELNLSSLELGDSALYFCASSVGRGKLETQYFGPGTRLLVL.

The chain has TRBV6-5 and TRBJ2-5, with TRBD2 identical over 10 bases. J was trimmed by 2 bases and V by 5 bases; bases with no gene match: 5. The CDR3 is 15 amino acids. From germline, CDR1 is MNHEY and CDR2 SVGAGI. CDR3 residues: CASSGASGGQETQYF. The CDR3 bases are TGTGCCAGCAGTGGGGCTAGCGGGGGTCAAGAGACCCAGTACTTC.

This clone was detected only once. The CDR3 DNA sequence: TGTGCCAGCAGTTGGGAGAGGGGGCCGGTTGACACTGAAGCTTTCTTT. Its translation: CASSWERGPVDTEAFF. This chain uses TRBV27 with TRBJ1-1; 7 bases are a match to TRBD1. V was clipped by 4 bases and J by 3 bases; unmatched bases: 11. Looked up from germline, CDR1 is MNHEY and CDR2 is SMNVEV (reference sequence). The length of the CDR3 is 16 residues.

This clone showed up many times. The CDR3 spells CASSSILDRKFNEKLFF. The CDR3 DNA follows: TGTGCCAGCAGCTCTATTTTAGACAGGAAATTTAATGAAAAACTGTTTTTT. The rearrangement uses TRBV21-1 and TRBJ1-4; the table's TRBD1 call for D was not verified on the DNA. TRBV21-1 is a pseudogene locus. This CDR3 is 17 amino acids long.

The chain carries TRBV4-3 and TRBJ2-1; 10 bases map to TRBD2. The germline V gene encodes CDR1 LGHNA and CDR2 YSLEER. This CDR3 region has 15 residues. Trimming took 0 bases from V and 7 from J; bases not matched to a gene: 3. CDR3 nucleotide sequence: TGCGCCAGCAGCCAAGAAAGGGGACTAGCGAATGAGCAGTTCTTC. Translated: CASSQERGLANEQFF.